This TCR beta chain was observed in a study of T-cell memory formation after mild COVID-19. About the research overall: TCR clusters mostly belonged to single donors.

A 5'RACE reaction primed in the constant segment made cDNA libraries of TCR alpha and TCR beta, and these carried sample barcodes and UMIs. TCRdb re-called the 5' RACE reads with MiXCR, one entry per CDR3 protein. The table includes around 300,000 distinct CDR3 sequences, over 10% detected once. The CDR3 loop spans 15 amino acids. Germline V gene data show CDR1 as MGHRA and CDR2 as YSYEKL. Trimming cost V 7 bases and J 0 bases, with 13 bases left between them. Whole-study findings and limits: Contracting clones from day 15 to 85 had balanced CD4/CD8; later expanders favoured CD4+.

This clonotype was seen ten or more times. Its antigen is as yet unknown. Sequenced material: PBMCs or a T cell subset sorted from them (not recorded which). The clonotype originates from a man aged 18 to 29 who had mild COVID-19 (a few samples of this study predate the infection). Cell type and time point are not known. This rearrangement joins TRBV4-1 to TRBJ1-3; D is undetermined. The CDR3 DNA sequence: TGCGCCAGCACACTAGAGGAATACTCTGGAAACACCATATATTTT. Translated, it gives CASTLEEYSGNTIYF.